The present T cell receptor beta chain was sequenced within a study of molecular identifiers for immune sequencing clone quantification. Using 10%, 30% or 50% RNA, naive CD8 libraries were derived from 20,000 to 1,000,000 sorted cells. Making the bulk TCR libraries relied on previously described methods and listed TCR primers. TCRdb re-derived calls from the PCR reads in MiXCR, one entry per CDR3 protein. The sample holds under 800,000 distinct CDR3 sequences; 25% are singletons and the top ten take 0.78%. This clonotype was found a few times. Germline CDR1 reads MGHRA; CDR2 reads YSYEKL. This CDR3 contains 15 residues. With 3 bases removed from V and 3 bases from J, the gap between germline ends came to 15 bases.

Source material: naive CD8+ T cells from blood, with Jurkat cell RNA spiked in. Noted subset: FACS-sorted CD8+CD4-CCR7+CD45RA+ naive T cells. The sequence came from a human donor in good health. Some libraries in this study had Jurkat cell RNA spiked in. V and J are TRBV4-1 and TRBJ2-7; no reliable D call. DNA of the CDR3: TGCGCCAGCAGCCAGATCGACAACTTCTACTACGAGCAGTACTTC. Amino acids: CASSQIDNFYYEQYF.